This T cell receptor (beta chain) originates from a study of blood T cell repertoires in COVID-19. Study background: Spain, Italy and the United States supplied samples that represented acute and convalescent COVID-19. Sources were T cells, B-cell-depleted T cells, or PBMCs; the material itself was cDNA or gDNA.

Original processing methods: The authors estimated nucleated cell counts from reference gene primer amplification. Sequenced by immunoSEQ multiplex PCR; TCRdb stores in-frame clones only, minus some. V and J calls and clone size are those listed in that table; D and trimming were worked out from the DNA. This table holds 150,000 or so clones, less than 85% found once. The age range of participants was about 18 to 89 years, with residence in about two dozen US areas. V lost 5 bases and J lost 1, with 11 bases in between. The CDR3 loop spans 14 amino acids. Germline values: CDR1 SGHDN, CDR2 FVKESK. Sequencing was carried out using PBMCs or T cells enriched from blood (not recorded which). The J gene is TRBJ2-5, the V gene TRBV14; tentative D call: TRBD1 (5 bases). This TCR came from a man aged 45-60 years who had recovered from COVID-19. Here the CDR3 DNA reads TGTGCCAGCAGCGCAGGGTCCCTCCAAGAGACCCAGTACTTC. Protein sequence: CASSAGSLQETQYF.